This TCR beta chain comes out of a study of T-cell reconstitution after alpha-beta-depleted transplantation in children. The CDR3 runs to 14 residues. Germline CDR1 is SEHNR and CDR2 is FQNEAQ (reference sequence). Trimming took 5 bases from V and 6 from J; bases not matched to a gene: 4. Molecular barcoding with unique molecular identifiers was used for the TCRbeta library. TCRdb used MiXCR to reprocess the PCR reads, holding one entry per CDR3 protein. This repertoire shows about 640,000 distinct CDR3 sequences, approximately 17% found once; its top ten account for 1.1%. Only a few counts were recorded for this clonotype.

The specimen was PBMCs from the stem cell graft donor, collected from the stem cell graft. The TCR comes from a human donor who donated a stem cell graft to a child with acute myeloid leukemia. J is TRBJ2-2 and V is TRBV7-9; 9 nucleotides align to TRBD1. The CDR3 DNA sequence: TGTGCCAGCAGCCTATGGACAGGGGCCGGGGAGCTGTTTTTT. Translation gives CASSLWTGAGELFF.